The present TCR beta chain was sequenced within a study of STAT5B mutations in CD4+ large granular lymphocyte leukemia. Whole-study context: Healthy donors showed HLA-associated enrichment of the CDR3 'QG' motif.

The germline gives CDR1 WNHNN, CDR2 SYGVQD (reference sequence). The V gene end was trimmed by 6 bases and the J gene end by 2 bases; junction bases not matched to a gene: 7. The CDR3 runs 16 residues. Study-wide points: 8/27 top patient clones versus 2/35 control clones were TRBV06-family. Data were not HLA-matched across samples. No patients shared main leukemic clonotypes, though roughly 23% appeared at low frequency elsewhere.

Profiled with immunoSEQ multiplex PCR; TCRdb holds only in-frame clones, not every one. The sample holds 20,000 to 25,000 clones, about 80% seen once. About this clone: The antigen is unknown.

The sample was CD4+ T cells from blood buffy coats. The chain joins TRBV10-1 to TRBJ2-7, with 13 bases that match TRBD2. This TCR was recovered from a human donor in good health. The CDR3 bases are TGCGCCAGCAGAGAACCAACTAGCGGGAGGGCCTACGAGCAGTACTTC. This gives the protein CASREPTSGRAYEQYF.